These T cell receptor beta chains were read from a single sample in a study of blood T cell repertoires in COVID-19. Produced via immunoSEQ multiplex PCR; TCRdb's table is partial and in-frame only. The sample contains about 270,000 clones, about nine tenths of which appear only once. Sequenced material: PBMCs or T cells enriched from blood (not recorded which). Receptors originate from a man aged 18 to 29 who had recovered from COVID-19. CDR3s include the opening cysteine and the closing phenylalanine or tryptophan. The D gene is left open where the match is weak. Not every row has a clone size; where given, it reads once, few, many or a size class.

D	size	J	V	DNA	CDR3
TRBD1	.	TRBJ1-5	TRBV7-9	TGTGCCAGCAGCCCCGGGACAGGGAACAATCAGCCCCAGCATTTT	CASSPGTGNNQPQHF
TRBD1	.	TRBJ1-6	TRBV5-1	TGCGCCAGCAGCTTAACCGGGACAGACAGATCACCCCTCCACTTT	CASSLTGTDRSPLHF
.	.	TRBJ1-4	TRBV5-1	TGCGCCAGCAGCCTACAGGGCGTGGATGAAAAACTGTTTTTT	CASSLQGVDEKLFF
TRBD2	.	TRBJ2-1	TRBV5-8	TGTGCCAGCAGCCACGAAGGGACTAGGCCCCTCCTTGGATACAATGAGCAGTTCTTC	CASSHEGTRPLLGYNEQFF
.	once	TRBJ1-1	TRBV12-3/TRBV12-4	TGTGCCAGCAGTTACAGGGAATCTGAAGCTTTCTTT	CASSYRESEAFF
.	.	TRBJ1-6	TRBV27	TGTGCCAGCAGTTTATACAGGGAAGGTGATTCGGGTTCACCCCTCCACTTT	CASSLYREGDSGSPLHF
.	.	TRBJ1-2	TRBV5-4	TGTGCCAGCAGTTCGAACCGGGATACTGGCTACACCTTC	CASSSNRDTGYTF
.	.	TRBJ1-1	TRBV19	.	CASSILAVMNTEAFF
TRBD2	.	TRBJ2-3	TRBV5-1	TGCGCCAGCCAGACTAGCAGGGACGGAACAGATACGCAGTATTTT	CASQTSRDGTDTQYF
.	.	TRBJ2-1	TRBV19	TGTGCCAGTAGTAGCCTTTCGGGAGAGGTAGGCTGGGTCTACAATGAGCAGTTCTTC	CASSSLSGEVGWVYNEQFF
.	.	TRBJ1-6	TRBV27	TGTGCCAGCACCCCTTCGGGCAGGGCGCTTTATAATTCACCCCTCCACTTT	CASTPSGRALYNSPLHF
TRBD1	.	TRBJ1-6	TRBV19	TGTGCCAGTAGTTTCGCAGGGGGAAATTCACCCCTCCACTTT	CASSFAGGNSPLHF
TRBD2	.	TRBJ2-1	TRBV29-1	TGCAGCGTTGAGGGATTAGCGGGAGGGCCGTACAATGAGCAGTTCTTC	CSVEGLAGGPYNEQFF
TRBD2	.	TRBJ2-7	TRBV2	TGTGCCAGCCCCGCTCGGGGGGTGGGCTCCTACGAGCAGTACTTC	CASPARGVGSYEQYF
TRBD1	.	TRBJ1-1	TRBV28	TGTGCCAGCAGTTACGATGTTAGACAGGGGGGAACTGAAGCTTTCTTT	CASSYDVRQGGTEAFF
.	.	TRBJ1-2	TRBV5-8	TGTGCCAGCAGCCCCAGGGACTGGGGACTAGGCTATGGCTACACCTTC	CASSPRDWGLGYGYTF
TRBD1	.	TRBJ1-3	TRBV7-8	TGTGCCAGCAGCTTCCGGGACAGGGGAAACACCATATATTTT	CASSFRDRGNTIYF
.	once	TRBJ2-7	TRBV4-2	TGTGCCAGCAGCCAAGATACGGACACATTAGTCTCCTACGAGCAGTACTTC	CASSQDTDTLVSYEQYF
TRBD1	.	TRBJ1-4	TRBV7-2	TGTGCCAGCAGCTTGACAGGGAGCAATGAAAAACTGTTTTTT	CASSLTGSNEKLFF
.	once	TRBJ1-5	TRBV2	TGTGCCAGCAGTGATTTAGGAGGGTGGCATCGCAATCAGCCCCAGCATTTT	CASSDLGGWHRNQPQHF
TRBD2	once	TRBJ2-7	TRBV9	TGTGCCAGCAGCCCCGGGACTATCTACGAGCAGTACTTC	CASSPGTIYEQYF
TRBD1	.	TRBJ1-2	TRBV12-5	TGTGCTAGTGGTTTTACCGGACAGGGCCTTGGCTACACCTTC	CASGFTGQGLGYTF
.	.	TRBJ2-7	TRBV6-5	TGTGCCAGCAGTTACGGGGGCGGACAGTTCTACGAGCAGTACTTC	CASSYGGGQFYEQYF
.	.	TRBJ1-1	TRBV5-4	TGTGCCAGCAGCTTGCGTGCGGGGAGGCCGGATGAAGCTTTCTTT	CASSLRAGRPDEAFF
.	.	TRBJ1-6	TRBV28	TGTGCCAGCAGTTTATTAGCCCGGAGGAAGGGATGGAATTCACCCCTCCACTTT	CASSLLARRKGWNSPLHF
TRBD2	once	TRBJ2-2	TRBV7-6	TGTGCCAGCAGCCCCGGGACTATCAACACCGGGGAGCTGTTTTTT	CASSPGTINTGELFF
TRBD1	.	TRBJ1-3	TRBV29-1	TGCAGCGTGGACAGGGGTAGAAACACCATATATTTT	CSVDRGRNTIYF
.	.	TRBJ1-2	TRBV19	TGTGCCAGTAGTATAGCGGCGGAGGGATCGAACTATGGCTACACCTTC	CASSIAAEGSNYGYTF
TRBD1	.	TRBJ1-4	TRBV9	TGTGCCAGCAGCATACGGGACAGCCATAATGAAAAACTGTTTTTT	CASSIRDSHNEKLFF
TRBD1	.	TRBJ1-4	TRBV27	TGTGCCAGCAGTCGCGGACAGGGCGTCAATGAAAAACTGTTTTTT	CASSRGQGVNEKLFF
TRBD1	.	TRBJ1-1	TRBV6-5	TGTGCCAGCCGGGACAGGGTAAACACTGAAGCTTTCTTT	CASRDRVNTEAFF
.	.	TRBJ1-5	TRBV5-1	TGCGCCAGCAGCCGAGGGGGTCCTGGGGTCTTCAATCAGCCCCAGCATTTT	CASSRGGPGVFNQPQHF
.	once	TRBJ1-3	TRBV5-5	TGTGCCAGCAGCTTGTTGAGGAGCTCTGGAAACACCATATATTTT	CASSLLRSSGNTIYF
.	.	TRBJ1-4	TRBV20-1	TGCAGTGCTAGCTTCCTTGAAAAACTGTTTTTT	CSASFLEKLFF
TRBD1	.	TRBJ2-2	TRBV29-1	TGCAGCGTCACAGGGGGCTTGGACACCGGGGAGCTGTTTTTT	CSVTGGLDTGELFF
TRBD1	.	TRBJ1-2	TRBV10-2	TGCGCCAGCAGTGGGACAGGGGGCGACTATGGCTACACCTTC	CASSGTGGDYGYTF
TRBD2	.	TRBJ2-5	TRBV7-6	TGTGCCAGCAGCTCACTAGCGGAGACCCAGTACTTC	CASSSLAETQYF
.	.	TRBJ1-5	TRBV23-1	TGCGCCAGCAGTCAATCGACATATCAGCATTTT	CASSQSTYQHF
.	.	TRBJ2-7	TRBV3-1/TRBV3-2	TGTGCCAGCGAGAATAGCTTTTCGGCCCACGAGCAGTACTTC	CASENSFSAHEQYF
TRBD1	.	TRBJ2-3	TRBV19	TGTGCCAGTAGTTTAAAGGGACAGAACACAGATACGCAGTATTTT	CASSLKGQNTDTQYF
TRBD2	.	TRBJ2-5	TRBV7-9	TGTGCCAGCAGCTTAGCTAGCGGGGGTTCGGAGACCCAGTACTTC	CASSLASGGSETQYF
.	.	TRBJ1-1	TRBV2	TGTGCCAGCAGTGACCCCCCCCGGACTACTGAAGCTTTCTTT	CASSDPPRTTEAFF
TRBD1	few	TRBJ1-2	TRBV6-2/TRBV6-3	TGTGCCAGCAGCATGACAGGGCATGGCTACACCTTC	CASSMTGHGYTF
.	.	TRBJ1-5	TRBV19	TGTGCCAGTAGTATAGGAGCTCAGCCCCAGCATTTT	CASSIGAQPQHF
TRBD2	.	TRBJ2-7	TRBV11-3	TGTGCCAGCACCATAGCGGGAGGATACTCCTACGAGCAGTACTTC	CASTIAGGYSYEQYF
TRBD1	few	TRBJ1-2	TRBV18	TGTGCCAGCTCAACGACAGGGGATGGCTACACCTTC	CASSTTGDGYTF
TRBD1	.	TRBJ2-7	TRBV5-6	TGTGCCAGCAGGACGACAGGGGAAAAAACCGAGCAGTACTTC	CASRTTGEKTEQYF
.	once	TRBJ2-2	TRBV29-1	TGCAGCGCCCAGGGGGGGAACACCGGGGAGCTGTTTTTT	CSAQGGNTGELFF
.	.	TRBJ1-2	TRBV6-1	TGTGCCAGCAGTGAGTATGAGGGTGGCGGTATCTATGGCTACACCTTC	CASSEYEGGGIYGYTF
.	.	TRBJ1-2	TRBV4-1	TGCGCCAGCAGCCAAGATTCGACAGGACCAGTCGGCTACACCTTC	CASSQDSTGPVGYTF
TRBD1	once	TRBJ1-2	TRBV7-9	TGTGCCAGCAGGGGGGGACAGTCCGCTAACTATGGCTACACCTTC	CASRGGQSANYGYTF
.	.	TRBJ1-3	TRBV2	TGTGCCAGCAGTGAATTTGGCAGGGCATCTGGAAACACCATATATTTT	CASSEFGRASGNTIYF
.	few	TRBJ2-3	TRBV7-9	TGTGCCAGCAGCGACGGACAGAGATACACAGATACGCAGTATTTT	CASSDGQRYTDTQYF
.	.	TRBJ1-1	TRBV12-3/TRBV12-4	TGTGCCAGCAGTTTAGGGGGACTCACTGAAGCTTTCTTT	CASSLGGLTEAFF